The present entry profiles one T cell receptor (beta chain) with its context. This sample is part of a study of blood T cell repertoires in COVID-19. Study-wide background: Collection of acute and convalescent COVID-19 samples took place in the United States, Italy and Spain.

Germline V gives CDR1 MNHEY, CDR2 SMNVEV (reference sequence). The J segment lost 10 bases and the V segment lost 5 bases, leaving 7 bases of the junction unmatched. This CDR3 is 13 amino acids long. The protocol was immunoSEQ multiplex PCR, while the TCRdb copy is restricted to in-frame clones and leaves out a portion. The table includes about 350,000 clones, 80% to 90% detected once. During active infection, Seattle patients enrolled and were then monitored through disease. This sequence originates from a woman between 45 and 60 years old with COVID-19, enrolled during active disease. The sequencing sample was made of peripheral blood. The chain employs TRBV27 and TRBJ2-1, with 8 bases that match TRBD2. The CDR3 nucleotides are TGTGCCAGCAGTCCAGATGTAGCGGGAGAGCAGTTCTTC. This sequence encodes CASSPDVAGEQFF.